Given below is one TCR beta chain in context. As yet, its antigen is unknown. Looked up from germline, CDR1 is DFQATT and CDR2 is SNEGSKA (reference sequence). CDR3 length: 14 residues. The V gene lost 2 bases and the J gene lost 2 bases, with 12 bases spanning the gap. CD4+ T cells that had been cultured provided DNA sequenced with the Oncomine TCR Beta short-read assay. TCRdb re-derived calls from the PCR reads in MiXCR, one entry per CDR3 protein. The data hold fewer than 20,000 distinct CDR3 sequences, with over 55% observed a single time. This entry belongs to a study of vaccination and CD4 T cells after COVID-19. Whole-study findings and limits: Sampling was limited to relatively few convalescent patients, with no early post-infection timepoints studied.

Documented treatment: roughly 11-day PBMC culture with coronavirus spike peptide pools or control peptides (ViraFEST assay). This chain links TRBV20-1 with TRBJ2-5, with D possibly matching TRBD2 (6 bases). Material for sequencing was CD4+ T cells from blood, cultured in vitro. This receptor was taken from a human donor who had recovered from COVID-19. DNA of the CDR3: TGCAGTGCTAGAATCGTCGCGGGACAAGAGACCCAGTACTTC. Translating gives CSARIVAGQETQYF.